This T cell receptor beta chain was obtained from a study of tumor-infiltrating lymphocytes in primary liver carcinoma. From about 490 ng of total RNA, TCR beta-specific cDNA was reverse-transcribed using a constant-region primer. Researchers made the TCR beta libraries by running three nested multiplex PCR rounds with slightly modified ARM-PCR. PCR rounds one and two used TRBV1-TRBV30 forward primers with a C-beta reverse primer for around 11 cycles each. MiXCR, run by TCRdb on the multiplex PCR reads, gives a single entry per CDR3 protein. The table shows about 200,000 distinct CDR3 sequences, with roughly 61% occurring only once. General study results and limits: A significantly higher top-250-clone fraction was recorded for tumors than for blood (p = 0.039).

On this clonotype itself: Its target is unknown. Being one base from a much bigger clone, this may be a read error. The conserved final phenylalanine or tryptophan is absent from the CDR3, which likely points to a read error.

Germline V gene data show CDR1 as MNHEY and CDR2 as SVGEGT. CDR3 length: 15 amino acids. V shed 7 bases, J shed 5 bases, and the junction held 14 bases outside the gene matches. Researchers drew blood RNA from unsorted whole blood and extracted germline DNA as well. The clonotype was recovered from a woman aged 55-69 years with primary liver carcinoma and hepatitis B virus infection. This sequence joins TRBV6-2 or TRBV6-3 and TRBJ2-7; 7 positions match TRBD2. Sequenced input: peripheral blood. CDR3 in DNA: TGTGCCAGCACCTCCGCGACTAGCTACGTGAACGAGCAGTACCTC. It specifies CASTSATSYVNEQYL.